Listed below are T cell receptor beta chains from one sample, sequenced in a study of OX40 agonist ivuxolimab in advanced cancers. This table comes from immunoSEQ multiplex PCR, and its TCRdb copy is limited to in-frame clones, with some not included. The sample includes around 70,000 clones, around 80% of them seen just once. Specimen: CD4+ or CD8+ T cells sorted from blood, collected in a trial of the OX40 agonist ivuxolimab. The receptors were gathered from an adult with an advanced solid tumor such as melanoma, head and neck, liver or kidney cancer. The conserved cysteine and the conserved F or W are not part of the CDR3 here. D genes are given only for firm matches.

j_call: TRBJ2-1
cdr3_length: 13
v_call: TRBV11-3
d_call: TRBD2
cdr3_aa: ASSLGTSGDNEQF

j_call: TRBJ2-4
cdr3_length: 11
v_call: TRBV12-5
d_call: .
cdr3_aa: ASGPPGVNIQY

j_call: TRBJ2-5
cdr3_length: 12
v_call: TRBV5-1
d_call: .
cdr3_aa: ASSLDPAQETQY

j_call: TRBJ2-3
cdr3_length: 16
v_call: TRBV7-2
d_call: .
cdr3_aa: ASSFLEGSARPRDTQY

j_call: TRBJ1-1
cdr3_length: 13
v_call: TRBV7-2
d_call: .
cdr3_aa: ASSLSVGTPTEAF

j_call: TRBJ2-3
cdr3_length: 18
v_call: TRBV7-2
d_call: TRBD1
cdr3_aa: ASSLANRRTGTGSTDTQY

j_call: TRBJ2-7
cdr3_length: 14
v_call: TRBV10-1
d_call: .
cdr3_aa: ASSESSGASSYEQY

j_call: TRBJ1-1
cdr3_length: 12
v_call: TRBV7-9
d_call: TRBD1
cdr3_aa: ASSSQQGETEAF

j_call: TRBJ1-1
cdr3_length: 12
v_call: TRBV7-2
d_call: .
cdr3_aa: ASSLDPKNTEAF

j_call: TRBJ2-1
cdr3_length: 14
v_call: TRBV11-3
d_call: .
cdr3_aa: ASSQGLSSSYNEQF

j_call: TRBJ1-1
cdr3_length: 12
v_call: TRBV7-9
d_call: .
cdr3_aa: ASSFRTGGTEAF

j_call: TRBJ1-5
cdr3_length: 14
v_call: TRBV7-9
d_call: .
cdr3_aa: ASSSSSAWGNQPQH

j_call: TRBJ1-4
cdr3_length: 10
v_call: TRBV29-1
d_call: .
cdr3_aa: SVVYRFGKLF